This TCR beta chain was obtained from a study of blood T cell repertoires in COVID-19. Data came from immunoSEQ multiplex PCR; TCRdb stores just in-frame clones and leaves some out. This table holds some 100,000 clones, approximately 90% found once. What was sequenced was peripheral blood. The receptor was derived from a man aged 45-60 years with active COVID-19.

The CDR3 region is CASNHKRQETQYF. DNA of the CDR3: TGTGCCAGCAATCATAAGCGCCAAGAGACCCAGTACTTC. The V and J genes are TRBV6-5 and TRBJ2-5; the D is unclear. CDR3 length: 13 residues. CDR1 is MNHEY, CDR2 SVGAGI, per germline. Between the trimmed V and J ends, which lost 7 bases and 1 base, there was a span of 10 bases.